This TCR beta chain was captured in a study of blood T cell repertoires in COVID-19. The Seattle patients joined while their infection was active and were tracked longitudinally afterward. Germline V CDR1 and CDR2: SGDLS, YYNGEE. V shed 1 base and J 4 bases; nucleotides not matched to a gene: 5. The CDR3 length is 15 residues. As originally analysed: Estimates of nucleated cell counts were drawn from the amplification of reference gene primers. The protocol was immunoSEQ multiplex PCR, while the TCRdb copy is restricted to in-frame clones and leaves out a portion. The DNA gave D and trimming, while V, J and clone size come from that table. The sample lists a few hundred thousand clones, 75% to 95% seen once, with approximately 2.6% in the top ten.

The receptor was derived from a person in their late teens or twenties with COVID-19, enrolled during active disease. The specimen was peripheral blood. The J gene is TRBJ2-7, the V gene TRBV9, with 10 bases lining up with TRBD2. The CDR3 DNA reads as TGTGCCAGCAGCGTATCGGGACTAGCGTCGTACGAGCAGTACTTC. It is translated as CASSVSGLASYEQYF.